The source of this TCR beta chain is a study of blood T cell repertoires in COVID-19. Study background: The samples span acute and convalescent COVID-19 from the United States, Italy and Spain. In each case, the material was cDNA or gDNA derived from T cells, B-cell-depleted T cells, or PBMCs.

This clone was recorded a few times. Trimming stripped 4 bases from V and 7 bases from J, with 21 bases between. The germline gives CDR1 SGHRS, CDR2 YFSETQ. The CDR3 runs to 15 residues. Original processing notes: Estimated nucleated cell counts came from reference gene primer amplification. Measured with immunoSEQ multiplex PCR; TCRdb has only the in-frame clones, and not every one. V and J calls and clone size are as listed in that table; D and trimming were resolved from the DNA. The sample contains about 360,000 clones, about 80% of which appear only once. The sequence derives from a human donor with acute or convalescent COVID-19. The donor label of this sample is uncertain. The V gene is TRBV5-1, the J gene TRBJ2-7; maybe TRBD1 (5 bases). The sample comprised peripheral blood. The CDR3 region is CASSPEPGNLREQYF. The CDR3 DNA reads as TGCGCCAGCAGCCCCGAGCCAGGGAATCTACGGGAGCAGTACTTC.